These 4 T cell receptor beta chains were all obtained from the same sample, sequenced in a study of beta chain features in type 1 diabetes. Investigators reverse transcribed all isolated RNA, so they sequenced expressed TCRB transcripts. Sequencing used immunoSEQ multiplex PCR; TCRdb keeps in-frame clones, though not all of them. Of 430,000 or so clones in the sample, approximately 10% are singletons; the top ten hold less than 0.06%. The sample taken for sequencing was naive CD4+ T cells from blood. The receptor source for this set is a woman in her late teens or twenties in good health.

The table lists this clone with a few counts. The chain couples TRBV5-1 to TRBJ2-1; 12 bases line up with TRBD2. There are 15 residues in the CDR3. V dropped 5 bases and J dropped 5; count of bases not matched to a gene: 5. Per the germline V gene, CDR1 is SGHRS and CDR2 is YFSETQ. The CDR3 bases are TGCGCCAGCAGACCGGGACTAGCGGGTAACAATGAGCAGTTCTTC. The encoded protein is CASRPGLAGNNEQFF.

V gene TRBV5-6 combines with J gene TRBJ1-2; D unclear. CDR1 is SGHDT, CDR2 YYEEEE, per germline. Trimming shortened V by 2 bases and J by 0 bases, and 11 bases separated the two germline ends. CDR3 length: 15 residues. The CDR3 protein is CASSFLDGTNYGYTF. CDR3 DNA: TGTGCCAGCAGCTTTCTTGATGGGACTAACTATGGCTACACCTTC.

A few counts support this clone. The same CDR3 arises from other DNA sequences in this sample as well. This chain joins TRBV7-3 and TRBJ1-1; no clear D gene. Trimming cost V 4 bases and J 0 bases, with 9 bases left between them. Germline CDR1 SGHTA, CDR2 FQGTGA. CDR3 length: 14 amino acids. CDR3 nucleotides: TGTGCCAGCAGCTCAAACGGGATGAACACTGAAGCTTTCTTT. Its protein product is CASSSNGMNTEAFF.

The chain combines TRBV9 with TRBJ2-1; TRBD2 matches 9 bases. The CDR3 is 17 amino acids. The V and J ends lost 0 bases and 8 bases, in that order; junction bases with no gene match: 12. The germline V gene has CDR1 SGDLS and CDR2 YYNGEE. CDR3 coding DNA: TGTGCCAGCAGCGTAGCCCCTTTGGCGGGAGGGCGGGATGAGCAGTTCTTC. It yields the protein CASSVAPLAGGRDEQFF.